This entry describes one TCR beta chain. Its antigen is unidentified. The data derive from a study of blood T cells in healthy people across ages. A sample-barcoded 5' primer and a J-beta primer mix were used in a second PCR of about 7 to 12 cycles. MiXCR, run by TCRdb on the 5' RACE reads, gives a single entry per CDR3 protein. The data show 1.4 million to 1.5 million distinct CDR3 sequences, around 42% seen once. Broader study findings: Naive CD4+ cells and diversity were both higher in long-lived donors than in aged donors.

The CDR3 runs 16 residues. V lost 1 base, J lost 0 bases, and 4 bases stayed unmatched. Germline CDR1 reads SGHVS; CDR2 reads FQNEAQ. This chain links TRBV7-8 with TRBJ1-1; the match to TRBD1 covers 8 bases. The clonotype originates from a woman aged 18-29 years in good health. The sample taken for sequencing was blood. The CDR3 bases are TGTGCCAGCAGCTTAGGGACAGGGTATCTGAACACTGAAGCTTTCTTT. It codes for CASSLGTGYLNTEAFF.